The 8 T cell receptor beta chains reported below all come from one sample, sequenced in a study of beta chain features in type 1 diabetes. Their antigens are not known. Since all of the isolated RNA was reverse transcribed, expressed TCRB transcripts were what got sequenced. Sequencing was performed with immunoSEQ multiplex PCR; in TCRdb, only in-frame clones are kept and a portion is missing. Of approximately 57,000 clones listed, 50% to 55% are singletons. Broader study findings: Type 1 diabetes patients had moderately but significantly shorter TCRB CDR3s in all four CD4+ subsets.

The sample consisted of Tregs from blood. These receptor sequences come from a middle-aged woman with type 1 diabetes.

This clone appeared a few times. The CDR3 sequence is CASSRTGGTDTQYF. CDR3 nucleotide sequence: TGTGCCAGCAGCCGGACAGGAGGCACAGATACGCAGTATTTT. The V gene is TRBV7-9, the J gene TRBJ2-3; 7 bases are a match to TRBD1. The germline V gene encodes CDR1 SEHNR and CDR2 FQNEAQ (reference sequence). CDR3 size: 14 residues. Unmatched junction bases numbered 3, after V lost 5 bases and J lost 1 base.

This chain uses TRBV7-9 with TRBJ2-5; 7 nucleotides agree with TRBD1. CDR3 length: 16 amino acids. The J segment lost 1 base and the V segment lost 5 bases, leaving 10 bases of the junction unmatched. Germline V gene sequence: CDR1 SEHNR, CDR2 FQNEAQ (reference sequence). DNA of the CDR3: TGTGCCAGCAGCCGAACAGGGGTGGGGTCCCAAGAGACCCAGTACTTC. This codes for CASSRTGVGSQETQYF.

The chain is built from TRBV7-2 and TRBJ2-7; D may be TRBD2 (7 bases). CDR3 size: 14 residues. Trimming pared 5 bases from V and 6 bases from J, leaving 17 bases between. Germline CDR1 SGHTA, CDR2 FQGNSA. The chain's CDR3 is CASSPGGGGLEQYF. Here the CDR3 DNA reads TGTGCCAGCAGCCCGGGGGGAGGGGGGCTCGAGCAGTACTTC. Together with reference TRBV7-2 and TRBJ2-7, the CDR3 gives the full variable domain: GAGVSQSPSNKVTEKGKDVELRCDPISGHTALYWYRQSLGQGLEFLIYFQGNSAPDKSGLPSDRFSAERTGGSVSTLTIQRTQQEDSAVYLCASSPGGGGLEQYFGPGTRLTVT.

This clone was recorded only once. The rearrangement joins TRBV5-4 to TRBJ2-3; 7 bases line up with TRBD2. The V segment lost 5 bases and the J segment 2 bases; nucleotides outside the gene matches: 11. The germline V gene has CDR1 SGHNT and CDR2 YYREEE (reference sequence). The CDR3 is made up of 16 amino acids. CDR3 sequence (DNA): TGTGCCAGCAGTCCAAGAAGGCTAGCGGTCACAGATACGCAGTATTTT. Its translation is CASSPRRLAVTDTQYF.

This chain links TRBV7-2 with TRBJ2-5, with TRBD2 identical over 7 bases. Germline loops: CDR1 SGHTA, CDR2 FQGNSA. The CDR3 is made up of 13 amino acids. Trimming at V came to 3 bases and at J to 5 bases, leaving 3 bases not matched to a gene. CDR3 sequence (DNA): TGTGCCAGCAGCTTCGTGGGGGGGGAGACCCAGTACTTC. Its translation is CASSFVGGETQYF.

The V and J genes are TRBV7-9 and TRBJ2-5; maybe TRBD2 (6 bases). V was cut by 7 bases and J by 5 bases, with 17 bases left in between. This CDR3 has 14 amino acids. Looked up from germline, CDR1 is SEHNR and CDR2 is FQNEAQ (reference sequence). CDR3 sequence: CASTLAGGIETQYF. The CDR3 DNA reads TGTGCCAGCACCTTGGCCGGCGGGATCGAGACCCAGTACTTC.

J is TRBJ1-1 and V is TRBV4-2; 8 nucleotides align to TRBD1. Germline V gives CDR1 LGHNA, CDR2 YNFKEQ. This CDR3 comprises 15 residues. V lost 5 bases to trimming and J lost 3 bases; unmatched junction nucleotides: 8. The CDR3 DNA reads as TGTGCCAGCAGCAATTTCCCGGGACAGGACACTGAAGCTTTCTTT. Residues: CASSNFPGQDTEAFF.

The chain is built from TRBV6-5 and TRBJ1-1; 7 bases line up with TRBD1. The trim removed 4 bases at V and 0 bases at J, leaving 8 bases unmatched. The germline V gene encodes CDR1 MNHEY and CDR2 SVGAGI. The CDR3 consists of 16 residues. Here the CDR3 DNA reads TGTGCCAGCAGTTCCCGGACAGGAGTTCTGAACACTGAAGCTTTCTTT. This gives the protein CASSSRTGVLNTEAFF.